These 26 T cell receptor beta chains were sequenced from one sample in a study of T-cell reconstitution after alpha-beta-depleted transplantation in children. The authors prepared the TCRbeta library with unique molecular identifiers. TCRdb analysed the PCR reads with MiXCR anew, one entry per CDR3 protein. This table holds around 680,000 distinct CDR3 sequences, around 17% found once. The specimen was PBMCs from the stem cell graft donor, collected from the stem cell graft. The receptor set was obtained from a human donor who donated a stem cell graft to a child with acute myeloid leukemia.

V and J are TRBV7-2 and TRBJ1-2; no definite D call. CDR3 length: 12 residues. V was shortened by 2 bases and J by 6 bases, with 7 bases between the two germline ends. Germline V gene lookup returns CDR1 SGHTA and CDR2 FQGNSA. CDR3 DNA sequence: TGTGCCAGCAGCTTAAGTGAGAATGGCTACACCTTC. Translation gives CASSLSENGYTF.

The CDR3 protein is CASSLGGSTGYEQYF. CDR3 bases: TGTGCCAGCAGCTTAGGCGGGTCGACGGGCTACGAGCAGTACTTC. The J gene is TRBJ2-7, the V gene TRBV7-2, with a weak D call TRBD2 (5 bases). Germline assignment: CDR1 SGHTA and CDR2 FQGNSA. With 1 base removed from V and 3 bases from J, the gap between germline ends came to 13 bases. The CDR3 is 15 residues long.

This clonotype occurred a few times. The chain has TRBV20-1 and TRBJ2-1, with 8 nucleotides matching TRBD2. Germline trimming cut 3 bases from V and 8 bases from J; bases unmatched to any gene: 9. Germline loops: CDR1 DFQATT, CDR2 SNEGSKA (reference sequence). The CDR3 is 14 amino acids. The CDR3 loop reads CSASGGGFGDEQFF. The CDR3, as DNA: TGCAGTGCTAGCGGGGGGGGATTTGGGGATGAGCAGTTCTTC.

In its sample, this clonotype was seen many times. This chain uses TRBV20-1 with TRBJ2-5; 7 bases line up with TRBD1. Germline CDR1 reads DFQATT; CDR2 reads SNEGSKA (reference sequence). The V segment lost 3 bases and the J segment 4 bases; nucleotides outside the gene matches: 8. This CDR3 contains 14 residues. CDR3 protein: CSARSRTGGETQYF. In nucleotides, the CDR3 is TGCAGTGCTAGGTCTCGGACAGGAGGAGAGACCCAGTACTTC.

This clonotype was detected ten times or more. V usage is TRBV29-1 and J usage is TRBJ2-5, with D perhaps matching TRBD2 (6 bases). V shed 6 bases and J shed 4 bases, with 9 bases lying between them. Looked up from germline, CDR1 is SQVTM and CDR2 is ANQGSEA. There are 11 residues in the CDR3. The CDR3 DNA follows: TGCAGCGTGCGACTAGGAGAGACCCAGTACTTC. Translated: CSVRLGETQYF.

This clonotype has a handful of counts. CDR3 nucleotide sequence: TGTGCCAGCAGCTTCTTTGGCAGGGGAAATCAGCCCCAGCATTTT. The encoded protein is CASSFFGRGNQPQHF. The V gene is TRBV7-2, the J gene TRBJ1-5, with D perhaps matching TRBD1 (6 bases). Trimming removed 3 bases from V and 4 bases from J, with 13 bases in between. Germline CDR1 and CDR2: SGHTA and FQGNSA. The CDR3 covers 15 residues. Full variable domain (outside the CDR3, taken from reference TRBV7-2 and TRBJ1-5): GAGVSQSPSNKVTEKGKDVELRCDPISGHTALYWYRQSLGQGLEFLIYFQGNSAPDKSGLPSDRFSAERTGGSVSTLTIQRTQQEDSAVYLCASSFFGRGNQPQHFGDGTRLSIL.

This clonotype has ten or more counts. V gene TRBV20-1 combines with J gene TRBJ2-5, with D hard to call. V lost 4 bases, J lost 1 base, and 10 bases lay in between. Germline-derived CDR1 and CDR2 are DFQATT and SNEGSKA (reference sequence). The CDR3 length is 13 residues. CDR3: CSATVQSQETQYF. Here the CDR3 DNA reads TGCAGTGCTACCGTTCAGTCCCAAGAGACCCAGTACTTC.

This clonotype was detected many times. This chain uses TRBV6-5 with TRBJ2-7, with D perhaps matching TRBD2 (6 bases). Germline V gene sequence: CDR1 MNHEY, CDR2 SVGAGI. V was clipped by 4 bases and J by 4 bases, with 14 bases between them. The CDR3 totals 14 residues. The CDR3: CASSSAGKGYEQYF. CDR3 DNA: TGTGCCAGCAGTTCGGCGGGGAAGGGGTACGAGCAGTACTTC.

This clonotype was counted at least ten times. The chain carries TRBV20-1 and TRBJ1-1; D perhaps matches TRBD1 (6 bases). The CDR3 totals 15 residues. From germline, CDR1 is DFQATT and CDR2 SNEGSKA (reference sequence). The germline V and J ends were trimmed by 3 bases and 5 bases, with 19 bases remaining between them. Here the CDR3 DNA reads TGCAGTGCTAGGGGGGCGAAGATAAGCGGGACTGAAGCTTTCTTT. Translation gives CSARGAKISGTEAFF.

This chain connects TRBV6-5 to TRBJ2-5; D is possibly TRBD1 or TRBD2 (5 bases each). The CDR3 extends over 16 amino acids. The germline V gene encodes CDR1 MNHEY and CDR2 SVGAGI. With 0 bases removed from V and 2 bases from J, the gap between germline ends came to 13 bases. This chain's CDR3 is CASSYSGTLGQETQYF. As DNA, the CDR3 is TGTGCCAGCAGTTACTCGGGGACCCTCGGGCAAGAGACCCAGTACTTC.

This clonotype was counted ten times or more. The chain couples TRBV7-2 to TRBJ1-3; D gene unclear. The CDR3 extends over 14 amino acids. Trimming took off 1 base at V and 1 base at J, with 5 bases between the two ends. Per germline, CDR1 SGHTA and CDR2 FQGNSA. Here the CDR3 reads CASSLDMSGNTIYF. The CDR3 region has the DNA TGTGCCAGCAGCTTAGACATGTCTGGAAACACCATATATTTT.

The table lists this clonotype with many counts. The J gene is TRBJ2-7, the V gene TRBV7-7; 10 bases map to TRBD1. CDR1 and CDR2 from the germline V gene are SSHAT and FNYEAQ (reference sequence). Trimming took 4 bases from V and 3 from J; bases not matched to a gene: 3. The CDR3 consists of 14 residues. For the CDR3, the DNA is TGTGCCAGCAGCTATGGACAGGGGGGCTACGAGCAGTACTTC. Encoded protein: CASSYGQGGYEQYF.

The table lists this clonotype with a few counts. The gene calls are TRBV12-3 or TRBV12-4 and TRBJ1-5; the D is unclear. The CDR3 consists of 14 residues. Trimming shortened V by 7 bases and J by 2 bases, and 12 bases separated the two germline ends. CDR3 DNA sequence: TGTGCCAGCACCCCTGGTGGCGGCAATCAGCCCCAGCATTTT. Translation gives CASTPGGGNQPQHF.

This clonotype was observed a handful of times. The chain is built from TRBV7-7 and TRBJ2-1; D is uncertain. The ends were cut back, 3 bases at V and 8 bases at J, with 17 bases in the middle. The germline V gene has CDR1 SSHAT and CDR2 FNYEAQ (reference sequence). The CDR3 consists of 15 residues. The CDR3 nucleotides are TGTGCCAGCAGCTTGAGAGCTGCGGTGTCGGATGAGCAGTTCTTC. Its protein product is CASSLRAAVSDEQFF.

The chain uses TRBV20-1 and TRBJ2-2; a weak D match, TRBD1 (5 bases). Germline V gene data show CDR1 as DFQATT and CDR2 as SNEGSKA (reference sequence). The CDR3 runs 12 residues. This chain's CDR3 is CGFRVGTGELFF. The CDR3 nucleotides read TGCGGTTTCAGGGTGGGCACCGGGGAGCTGTTTTTT.

The sample holds a few counts of this clonotype. This chain joins TRBV4-3 and TRBJ2-7; TRBD2 matches 7 bases. Unmatched junction bases numbered 4, after V lost 1 base and J lost 1 base. The germline V gene has CDR1 LGHNA and CDR2 YSLEER. The CDR3 runs 15 residues. The CDR3: CASSQVASGSYEQYF. In DNA form, the CDR3 reads TGCGCCAGCAGCCAAGTGGCTAGCGGATCCTACGAGCAGTACTTC.

The sample holds many counts of this clonotype. The chain employs TRBV18 and TRBJ2-5; D remains unclear. The V gene lost 5 bases and the J gene lost 5 bases, with 3 bases spanning the gap. Germline V gene data show CDR1 as KGHSH and CDR2 as LQKENI. The CDR3 sequence is 10 residues long. CDR3 in DNA: TGTGCCAGCTCAATGGAGACCCAGTACTTC. This sequence encodes CASSMETQYF.

The chain uses TRBV5-1 and TRBJ1-1; perhaps TRBD1 as D (5 bases). Deletions cut 4 bases from V and 4 bases from J, with 17 bases between. CDR1 SGHRS and CDR2 YFSETQ come from the germline V gene. This CDR3 spans 15 amino acids. The CDR3 DNA is TGCGCCAGCAGCCCTACCATGGGGGTCGTCACTGAAGCTTTCTTT. Translating it yields CASSPTMGVVTEAFF.

This clonotype was seen a few times. The chain combines TRBV12-3 or TRBV12-4 with TRBJ2-2; no firm D call. Between the trimmed V and J ends, which lost 1 base and 4 bases, there was a span of 13 bases. This CDR3 region has 16 residues. The CDR3 DNA sequence: TGTGCCAGCAGTTTAGGCCCACGCCGCGGCACCGGGGAGCTGTTTTTT. It encodes CASSLGPRRGTGELFF.

This chain uses TRBV28 with TRBJ1-1; perhaps TRBD1 as D (6 bases). The CDR3 spans 14 residues. The germline V and J ends were trimmed by 2 bases and 4 bases, with 11 bases remaining between them. CDR1 is MDHEN, CDR2 SYDVKM, per germline. DNA for the CDR3: TGTGCCAGCAGTTTAAGGGGGGACGGCACTGAAGCTTTCTTT. Amino acid sequence: CASSLRGDGTEAFF. The variable domain in full, with the rest retrieved from reference TRBV28 and TRBJ1-1, is DVKVTQSSRYLVKRTGEKVFLECVQDMDHENMFWYRQDPGLGLRLIYFSYDVKMKEKGDIPEGYSVSREKKERFSLILESASTNQTSMYLCASSLRGDGTEAFFGQGTRLTVV.

The chain has TRBV6-1 and TRBJ2-4; no firm D call. Germline CDR1 and CDR2: MNHNS and SASEGT. The ends were cut back, 2 bases at V and 1 base at J, with 15 bases in the middle. This CDR3 has 17 amino acids. The CDR3 sequence: CASSETAGVGAKNIQYF. The CDR3 nucleotides read TGTGCCAGCAGTGAAACGGCTGGGGTAGGGGCCAAAAACATTCAGTACTTC.

This clonotype has a count of ten or more. This chain uses TRBV20-1 with TRBJ2-3; 8 nucleotides line up with TRBD2. Trimming took 3 bases from V and 2 from J; bases not matched to a gene: 10. This CDR3 contains 16 residues. The V gene's germline CDR1 is DFQATT and CDR2 SNEGSKA (reference sequence). The CDR3 loop is CSARDLRGAYTDTQYF. CDR3 nucleotides: TGCAGTGCTAGGGACTTGCGGGGGGCCTACACAGATACGCAGTATTTT.

This clonotype showed up many times. The chain has TRBV20-1 and TRBJ2-5; 7 bases match TRBD1. The CDR3 runs 14 residues. CDR1 DFQATT and CDR2 SNEGSKA come from the germline V gene (reference sequence). J lost 2 bases, V lost 5 bases, and 8 bases had no gene match. CDR3 loop: CSAPGQRDQETQYF. The CDR3 nucleotides read TGCAGTGCTCCGGGACAGCGAGATCAAGAGACCCAGTACTTC.

The chain joins TRBV7-9 to TRBJ2-1; 7 bases map to TRBD1. The CDR3 runs 15 residues. CDR1 and CDR2 from the germline V gene are SEHNR and FQNEAQ (reference sequence). V was pared by 3 bases and J by 5 bases, with 7 bases of the junction left unmatched. The CDR3 spells CASSFSGGRDNEQFF. CDR3 DNA: TGTGCCAGCAGCTTCTCAGGGGGAAGGGACAATGAGCAGTTCTTC.

This clonotype has a count of ten or more. The chain combines TRBV29-1 with TRBJ2-5, with TRBD2 matching over 7 bases. The CDR3 contains 13 residues. CDR1 SQVTM and CDR2 ANQGSEA come from the germline V gene. The V gene end was trimmed by 5 bases and the J gene end by 3 bases; junction bases not matched to a gene: 6. The CDR3 DNA reads as TGCAGCGTTCGTCGGGGGAGGGAAGAGACCCAGTACTTC. This encodes CSVRRGREETQYF.

The V gene is TRBV9, the J gene TRBJ2-1; TRBD1 might be the D (5 bases). The CDR3 has 14 residues. The V gene's germline CDR1 is SGDLS and CDR2 YYNGEE. Deletions cut 2 bases from V and 7 bases from J, with 13 bases between. CDR3 bases: TGTGCCAGCAGCGTCGGGCCCCAGGGAAATGAGCAGTTCTTC. The encoded protein is CASSVGPQGNEQFF.